This TCR beta chain stems from a study of cytomegalovirus exposure and HLA in healthy donors. Study summary: Out of 398 genotyped donors, roughly 78% belonged to the Caucasian-associated ancestry cluster.

In the case of this clone: The junction and the germline gene differ at one end; a read error may be behind it.

Donors counted as nominally healthy when sampled, yet unrecorded immune exposures were likely. Germline CDR1 SGHDN, CDR2 FVKESK. CDR3 length equals 17 residues. 60 Vbeta and 13 Jbeta primers were used in PCR. Some clones are missing from TCRdb's copy, which holds only in-frame ones; the method was immunoSEQ multiplex PCR. The sample has approximately 150,000 clones, 75% to 85% seen once; the top ten hold about 6.8%. The origin of this receptor is a middle-aged woman in good health and CMV-seropositive. Sequences were obtained from PBMCs. The genes are TRBV14 and TRBJ2-3; 12 bases fit TRBD1. This CDR3 is CASSQVGGTGGTDTQYF. CDR3 nucleotide sequence: TGTGCCAGCAGCCAAGTCGGAGGGACAGGGGGCACCGATACGCAGTATTTT.